This paragraph reports one T cell receptor (beta chain). The sequencing template was cDNA reverse transcribed from extracted RNA. Assay used: immunoSEQ multiplex PCR; TCRdb lists only in-frame clones, some missing. Among some 200,000 clones, roughly three fifths were seen once, and the ten largest hold nearly 5%. The data stem from a study of CD8+ T cells in alopecia areata. The V and J ends lost 5 bases and 1 base respectively, with 14 bases between them. The CDR3 consists of 15 residues. Germline CDR1 reads MNHEY; CDR2 reads SMNVEV (reference sequence). The sequenced material came from CD8+ T cells sorted from blood. The V call is TRBV27, the J call TRBJ1-1; the D gene is possibly TRBD1 (5 bases). This clonotype was sampled from a human donor in good health. In DNA form, the CDR3 reads TGTGCCAGCAGTCCTCCCGGCAGGGCGAACACTGAAGCTTTCTTT. It specifies CASSPPGRANTEAFF.